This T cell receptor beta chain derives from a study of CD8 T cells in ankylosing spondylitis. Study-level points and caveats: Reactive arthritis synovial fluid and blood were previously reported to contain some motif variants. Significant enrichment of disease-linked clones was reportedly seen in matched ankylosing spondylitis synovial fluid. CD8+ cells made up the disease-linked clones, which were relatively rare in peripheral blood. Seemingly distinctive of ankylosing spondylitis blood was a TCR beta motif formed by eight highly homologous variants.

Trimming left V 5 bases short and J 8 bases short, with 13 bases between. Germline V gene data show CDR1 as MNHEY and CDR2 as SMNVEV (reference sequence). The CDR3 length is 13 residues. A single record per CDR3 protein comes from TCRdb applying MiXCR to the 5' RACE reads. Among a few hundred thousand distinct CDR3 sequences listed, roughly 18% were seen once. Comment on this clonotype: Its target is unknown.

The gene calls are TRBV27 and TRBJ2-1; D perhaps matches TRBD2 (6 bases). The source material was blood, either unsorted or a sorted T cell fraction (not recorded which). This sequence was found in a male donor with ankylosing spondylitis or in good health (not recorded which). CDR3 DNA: TGTGCCAGCAGTGACGGGACTCCCGATGAGCAGTTCTTC. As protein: CASSDGTPDEQFF.